This T cell receptor (beta chain) was sequenced in a study of Ad26.COV2.S vaccination and SARS-CoV-2 variants. Germline V gene lookup returns CDR1 SEHNR and CDR2 FQNEAQ (reference sequence). The CDR3 spans 19 residues. V was shortened by 1 base and J by 5 bases, with 21 bases between the two germline ends. With regard to this clone: No antigen is known for it.

The protocol was immunoSEQ multiplex PCR, while the TCRdb copy is restricted to in-frame clones and leaves out a portion. The sample contains some 270,000 clones, 70% to 90% of which appear only once. Findings and caveats of the study: Breadth of non-spike TCRs did not differ between vaccinees and placebo recipients. Breadth, reportedly substantial, characterized the spike-specific CD8+ and CD4+ T cell responses after vaccination.

Treatment in this sample: over 15 received Ad26.COV2.S at low or high dose, single or two shots; 5 received placebo; per-sample allocation not given. All samples were drawn on day 63, counting from the first vaccine or placebo injection. This rearrangement joins TRBV7-9 to TRBJ1-6; D not resolved. The source was peripheral blood, collected in a trial of Ad26.COV2.S vaccine versus placebo. This TCR was recovered from a person aged 18-60 years who received the Ad26.COV2.S COVID-19 vaccine or a placebo. CDR3 region: CASSLGNYRYGPNNSPLHF. CDR3 coding DNA: TGTGCCAGCAGCTTAGGAAACTACAGATACGGTCCCAATAATTCACCCCTCCACTTT.